This is a list of T cell receptor beta chains from one sample in a study of blood T cell repertoires in COVID-19. Clones were sequenced by immunoSEQ multiplex PCR, and TCRdb holds only the in-frame ones, with some missing. The table lists around 150,000 clones, about 92% of them singletons. Sequencing was carried out using peripheral blood. Receptor source: a man aged 25 to 45 with COVID-19, enrolled during active disease. Both conserved end residues are part of each CDR3. The D gene is left open where the match is weak. Clone size is stated in some rows and not others, as once, few, many or a class when expanded.

J: TRBJ1-2
size: NA
D: TRBD1
V: TRBV7-3
CDR3: CASSPDRGNGYTF
DNA: TGTGCCAGCAGCCCGGACAGGGGGAATGGCTACACCTTC

J: TRBJ2-3
size: NA
D: NA
V: TRBV28
CDR3: CASSTRASTDTQYF
DNA: TGTGCCAGCAGCACTAGGGCCAGCACAGATACGCAGTATTTT

J: TRBJ2-1
size: NA
D: TRBD1
V: TRBV7-6
CDR3: CASSLGAGGSYNEQFF
DNA: TGTGCCAGCAGCTTAGGGGCAGGGGGCTCCTACAATGAGCAGTTCTTC

J: TRBJ2-2
size: NA
D: NA
V: TRBV18
CDR3: CASSTESAGELFF
DNA: TGTGCCAGCTCAACCGAAAGCGCCGGGGAGCTGTTTTTT

J: TRBJ2-3
size: NA
D: NA
V: TRBV10-2
CDR3: CASSELLAHTDTQYF
DNA: TGCGCCAGCAGTGAGCTTCTAGCGCACACAGATACGCAGTATTTT

J: TRBJ2-7
size: NA
D: NA
V: TRBV27
CDR3: CASSVRGEGAYEQYF
DNA: TGTGCCAGCAGTGTTAGGGGGGAGGGGGCCTACGAGCAGTACTTC

J: TRBJ2-1
size: NA
D: TRBD2
V: TRBV4-3
CDR3: CASSEETLAGGLYNEQFF
DNA: TGCGCCAGCAGCGAAGAAACCTTAGCGGGGGGACTTTACAATGAGCAGTTCTTC

J: TRBJ2-1
size: NA
D: TRBD2
V: TRBV4-2
CDR3: CASSHVQLAGKLNEQFF
DNA: TGTGCCAGCAGCCACGTTCAACTAGCGGGAAAACTTAATGAGCAGTTCTTC

J: TRBJ1-5
size: NA
D: TRBD1
V: TRBV5-1
CDR3: CASSSGTGEQPQHF
DNA: TGCGCCAGCAGTTCCGGGACAGGGGAACAGCCCCAGCATTTT

J: TRBJ2-7
size: NA
D: NA
V: TRBV3-1/TRBV3-2
CDR3: CASSRGGAYEQYF
DNA: TGTGCCAGCAGCCGAGGCGGGGCCTACGAGCAGTACTTC

J: TRBJ1-1
size: NA
D: NA
V: TRBV6-6
CDR3: CASRTAGGTEAFF
DNA: TGTGCCAGCAGAACCGCCGGCGGCACTGAAGCTTTCTTT

J: TRBJ1-1
size: once
D: NA
V: TRBV19
CDR3: CASTPFGSNTEAFF
DNA: TGTGCCAGTACCCCCTTCGGGTCGAACACTGAAGCTTTCTTT

J: TRBJ2-2
size: NA
D: TRBD1
V: TRBV10-3
CDR3: CAIRGQGKTGELFF
DNA: TGTGCCATCCGGGGACAGGGGAAGACCGGGGAGCTGTTTTTT

J: TRBJ2-6
size: NA
D: NA
V: TRBV3-1/TRBV3-2
CDR3: CASSQDARGSSGANVLTF
DNA: TGTGCCAGCAGCCAAGATGCGCGGGGATCCTCTGGGGCCAACGTCCTGACTTTC

J: TRBJ2-3
size: NA
D: TRBD1
V: TRBV7-2
CDR3: CASSPRGTAPTDTQYF
DNA: TGTGCCAGCAGCCCCAGAGGGACAGCTCCCACAGATACGCAGTATTTT

J: TRBJ1-1
size: NA
D: NA
V: TRBV7-9
CDR3: CASSLASRNTEAFF
DNA: TGTGCCAGCAGCTTAGCTAGCAGGAACACTGAAGCTTTCTTT

J: TRBJ2-1
size: NA
D: NA
V: TRBV28
CDR3: CASSSNRDRYNEQFF
DNA: TGTGCCAGCAGTTCCAACAGGGATCGGTACAATGAGCAGTTCTTC

J: TRBJ2-1
size: NA
D: TRBD2
V: TRBV28
CDR3: CASSFQGLAGGGSYNEQFF
DNA: TGTGCCAGCAGTTTCCAAGGACTAGCGGGAGGCGGGTCCTACAATGAGCAGTTCTTC

J: TRBJ1-1
size: NA
D: NA
V: TRBV12-3/TRBV12-4
CDR3: CASSLAGVEAFF
DNA: TGTGCCAGCAGTTTAGCGGGAGTTGAAGCTTTCTTT

J: TRBJ1-6
size: once
D: NA
V: TRBV21-1
CDR3: CASRSQPRTSRGHSSLHF
DNA: TGTGCCAGCAGATCTCAACCAAGGACGTCTAGGGGGCATTCATCCCTCCACTTT

J: TRBJ1-1
size: NA
D: TRBD1
V: TRBV28
CDR3: CASSPRTGRYPEAFF
DNA: TGTGCCAGCAGTCCTCGGACAGGGCGGTACCCTGAAGCTTTCTTT

J: TRBJ1-5
size: NA
D: TRBD1
V: TRBV6-1
CDR3: CASSESGQGEPQHF
DNA: TGTGCCAGCAGTGAATCTGGACAGGGGGAGCCCCAGCATTTT

J: TRBJ1-4
size: NA
D: NA
V: TRBV6-5
CDR3: CASSKTGSNEKLFF
DNA: TGTGCCAGCAGCAAGACAGGTTCTAATGAAAAACTGTTTTTT

J: TRBJ2-7
size: NA
D: TRBD2
V: TRBV5-1
CDR3: CASSLSGGQTYEQYF
DNA: TGCGCCAGCAGCCTCAGCGGGGGCCAAACCTACGAGCAGTACTTC

J: TRBJ1-2
size: NA
D: NA
V: TRBV12-5
CDR3: CASGLSGYGYTF
DNA: TGTGCTAGTGGTTTGTCAGGGTACGGCTACACCTTC

J: TRBJ2-7
size: NA
D: TRBD2
V: TRBV28
CDR3: CASRPPGLASYEQYF
DNA: TGTGCCAGCAGGCCCCCGGGACTAGCCTCCTACGAGCAGTACTTC

J: TRBJ1-1
size: NA
D: NA
V: TRBV18
CDR3: CASSPNSMVGGTEAFF
DNA: TGTGCCAGCTCACCGAATTCGATGGTAGGGGGCACTGAAGCTTTCTTT

J: TRBJ1-6
size: NA
D: TRBD1
V: TRBV10-3
CDR3: CATEPGQYNSPLHF
DNA: TGTGCCACCGAACCGGGACAGTATAATTCACCCCTCCACTTT

J: TRBJ1-4
size: NA
D: TRBD1
V: TRBV15
CDR3: CATSRARTGTDEKLFF
DNA: TGTGCCACCAGCAGAGCAAGGACAGGGACGGATGAAAAACTGTTTTTT

J: TRBJ2-7
size: NA
D: NA
V: TRBV18
CDR3: CASSPDILIHEQYF
DNA: TGTGCCAGCTCACCGGACATATTAATCCACGAGCAGTACTTC

J: TRBJ1-4
size: NA
D: NA
V: TRBV11-2
CDR3: CASSLVGQSTNEKLFF
DNA: TGTGCCAGCAGCTTAGTTGGACAGTCAACTAATGAAAAACTGTTTTTT

J: TRBJ2-7
size: NA
D: TRBD2
V: TRBV11-1
CDR3: CASSSRTSGSHEQYF
DNA: TGTGCCAGCAGCTCCCGGACTAGCGGGAGCCACGAGCAGTACTTC

J: TRBJ1-5
size: NA
D: TRBD1
V: TRBV2
CDR3: CASSAGGYSNQPQHF
DNA: TGTGCCAGCTCGGCAGGGGGGTATAGCAATCAGCCCCAGCATTTT

J: TRBJ2-3
size: NA
D: TRBD2
V: TRBV9
CDR3: CASSTRGGDVGSDTQYF
DNA: TGTGCCAGCAGCACCCGGGGGGGTGATGTTGGCTCGGATACGCAGTATTTT

J: TRBJ1-1
size: NA
D: TRBD1
V: TRBV29-1
CDR3: CSVAPQGAGTEAFF
DNA: TGCAGCGTTGCGCCTCAGGGGGCAGGGACTGAAGCTTTCTTT

J: TRBJ2-7
size: NA
D: NA
V: TRBV4-3
CDR3: CASSQDQGVYEQYF
DNA: TGCGCCAGCAGCCAAGACCAAGGAGTCTACGAGCAGTACTTC

J: TRBJ1-4
size: NA
D: NA
V: TRBV19
CDR3: CASSINRDEKLFF
DNA: TGTGCCAGTAGTATTAACAGGGATGAAAAACTGTTTTTT

J: TRBJ2-1
size: NA
D: TRBD2
V: TRBV5-4
CDR3: CASSLGLAGVLEQFF
DNA: TGTGCCAGCAGCTTGGGACTAGCGGGAGTACTTGAGCAGTTCTTC

J: TRBJ2-7
size: NA
D: TRBD2
V: TRBV27
CDR3: CASRRTSGSNEQYF
DNA: TGTGCCAGCAGGAGGACTAGCGGGAGCAACGAGCAGTACTTC

J: TRBJ2-2
size: NA
D: NA
V: TRBV9
CDR3: CASSADWRVRNTGELFF
DNA: TGTGCCAGCAGCGCGGACTGGCGGGTTCGGAACACCGGGGAGCTGTTTTTT

J: TRBJ2-1
size: NA
D: TRBD2
V: TRBV7-2
CDR3: CATSDPPIAGRNEQFF
DNA: TGTGCCACCTCAGATCCCCCGATAGCGGGAAGAAATGAGCAGTTCTTC

J: TRBJ1-4
size: NA
D: NA
V: TRBV28
CDR3: CASSFRRALNERLFF
DNA: TGTGCCAGCAGTTTCCGCAGGGCACTTAATGAAAGACTGTTTTTT